The 11 T cell receptor beta chains presented below share a single source sample, sequenced in a study of T-cell memory formation after mild COVID-19. One entry per CDR3 protein, called by TCRdb with MiXCR from the 5' RACE reads. This sample yields 40,000 or so distinct CDR3 sequences, of which over 6.5% are seen a single time; 0.65% to 0.85% belongs to the top ten. The specimen sequenced was PBMCs or a T cell subset sorted from them (not recorded which). These receptors were collected from an adult who had mild COVID-19 (a few samples of this study predate the infection). Cell type and time point are not known.

The chain has TRBV19 and TRBJ2-1; TRBD1 is a possible D gene (6 bases). V was shortened by 7 bases and J by 8 bases, with 18 bases between the two germline ends. The CDR3 length is 14 residues. In germline, CDR1 is LNHDA, CDR2 SQIVND (reference sequence). CDR3 coding DNA: TGTGCCAGTAACCCAGGGGACGGCCGGGATGAGCAGTTCTTC. Translated: CASNPGDGRDEQFF.

This clonotype showed up many times. CDR3 loop: CASSYATAYNEQFF. The CDR3 nucleotides read TGTGCCAGCAGTTACGCGACAGCCTACAATGAGCAGTTCTTC. The chain uses TRBV6-6 and TRBJ2-1; possible D gene TRBD1, 5 bases. The CDR3 covers 14 residues. Germline V gene lookup returns CDR1 MNHNY and CDR2 SVGAGI (reference sequence). Deletions cut 2 bases from V and 2 bases from J, with 7 bases between.

This chain connects TRBV7-2 to TRBJ2-5; 7 bases map to TRBD1. The CDR3 is 14 residues long. Germline values: CDR1 SGHTA, CDR2 FQGNSA. V shed 8 bases and J 5 bases; nucleotides not matched to a gene: 11. The CDR3 here is CASLPQGIRETQYF. The DNA of the CDR3 is TGTGCCAGCTTACCACAGGGGATCCGGGAGACCCAGTACTTC.

This clonotype has at least ten counts. CDR3 amino acids: CASSQVPGQGDTGELFF. The CDR3 nucleotides read TGCGCCAGCAGCCAAGTTCCGGGACAGGGAGACACCGGGGAGCTGTTTTTT. The rearrangement joins TRBV4-3 to TRBJ2-2; 9 bases are a match to TRBD1. Germline V gene lookup returns CDR1 LGHNA and CDR2 YSLEER. The CDR3 runs 17 residues. Losses at the gene ends were 1 base for V and 3 bases for J; bases not matched to a gene: 6.

The sample holds many counts of this clonotype. The chain is built from TRBV24-1 and TRBJ2-1, with 9 bases that match TRBD1. The junction had 7 bases not matched to a gene; V was cut back by 5 bases and J by 3 bases. The CDR3 contains 16 residues. Germline-derived CDR1 and CDR2 are KGHDR and SFDVKD. CDR3 loop: CATSAPGTGSYNEQFF. The CDR3 nucleotides are TGTGCCACCAGTGCACCTGGGACAGGGAGCTACAATGAGCAGTTCTTC.

This clonotype was found many times. The chain uses TRBV5-1 and TRBJ1-1; possible D gene TRBD1, 5 bases. This CDR3 comprises 15 residues. V was pared by 4 bases and J by 2 bases, with 15 bases between. Germline CDR1 is SGHRS and CDR2 is YFSETQ. The DNA for the CDR3 is TGCGCCAGCAGCCGACTCCAGGGTGACAACACTGAAGCTTTCTTT. This translates into CASSRLQGDNTEAFF.

The table lists this clonotype with a few counts. The genes are TRBV7-9 and TRBJ2-3; the match to TRBD2 covers 8 bases. The V gene's germline CDR1 is SEHNR and CDR2 FQNEAQ (reference sequence). The CDR3 extends over 16 amino acids. The V gene end was trimmed by 2 bases and the J gene end by 6 bases; junction bases not matched to a gene: 10. CDR3 nucleotide sequence: TGTGCCAGCAGCTTATCTCTAGCGGGCCTCCGGGATACGCAGTATTTT. This sequence encodes CASSLSLAGLRDTQYF.

This clonotype was picked up a small number of times. The chain couples TRBV5-4 to TRBJ2-5, with 9 bases identical to TRBD2. The CDR3 runs 16 residues. The germline gives CDR1 SGHNT, CDR2 YYREEE (reference sequence). V shed 4 bases and J 4 bases; nucleotides not matched to a gene: 11. The CDR3 loop reads CASSVESRGGGETQYF. CDR3 DNA: TGTGCCAGCAGCGTCGAGTCGCGCGGGGGGGGAGAGACCCAGTACTTC.

This clonotype was detected only a few times. CDR3 bases: TGTGCCAGCTCACCGATATCGAGCGGGAGAAAATACGAGCAGTACTTC. Translation: CASSPISSGRKYEQYF. The rearrangement links TRBV18 to TRBJ2-7; TRBD2 agrees at 8 bases. Germline V lookup: CDR1 KGHSH, CDR2 LQKENI. Trimming removed 3 bases from V and 4 bases from J; junction bases left unmatched: 11. This CDR3 is built from 16 residues.

At least ten counts were recorded for this clonotype. The genes are TRBV9 and TRBJ2-2; D possibly corresponds to TRBD2 (5 bases). The V gene's germline CDR1 is SGDLS and CDR2 YYNGEE. Trimming took off 4 bases at V and 2 bases at J, with 15 bases between the two ends. CDR3 size: 16 residues. CDR3 DNA: TGTGCCAGCAGCCCCCGAGTAGCGTCAAACACCGGGGAGCTGTTTTTT. Amino acids: CASSPRVASNTGELFF.

This clonotype was seen many times. V gene TRBV27 combines with J gene TRBJ2-7, with TRBD2 as a possible D gene (5 bases). Germline values: CDR1 MNHEY, CDR2 SMNVEV (reference sequence). V was trimmed by 1 base and J by 2 bases, leaving 15 bases between them. The CDR3 totals 16 residues. The CDR3 DNA follows: TGTGCCAGCAGTTTATACTCGGTTGGGAGCACCTACGAGCAGTACTTC. It translates to CASSLYSVGSTYEQYF.